This T cell receptor beta chain came from a study of response to subunit inactivated influenza vaccine (dated by TCRdb to about 2018). Notes on the research overall: To follow how T cells responded to a trivalent subunit inactivated influenza vaccine, the researchers relied on deep quantitative profiling of the T cell receptor repertoire. Overall results and qualifications from the work: According to the authors, only a limited number of new T cells may be recruited by each seasonal influenza vaccination.

The receptor library was made with RT-PCR. Sequencing took place on an Illumina HiSeq 2500. Starting from the raw public reads, TCRdb applied fastp trimming at Q25, assembled clones with MiXCR and retained in-frame beta chains. Every CDR3 protein is listed once, alongside the most common genes and DNA of its rows. The sample table shows hundreds of thousands of distinct CDR3 sequences, and approximately 18% are seen once. In total, the top ten clones hold roughly a tenth of the sample. This clonotype was picked up a small number of times. Its antigen specificity is not known. The record has no base qualities; no much larger clone is one base away. V lost 4 bases and J lost 2 bases; the stretch between them is 17 bases long. The CDR3 runs 16 residues from the cysteine to the phenylalanine. Of all the DNA, just the CDR3 is kept, 48 bases in frame from base 1. In the germline V gene (reference sequence), CDR1 corresponds to SEHNR and CDR2 to FQNEAQ.

Rearrangement joined TRBV7-9 to TRBJ1-1, with TRBD1 tentatively as D gene (6 bases match). The source of this sequence is a man aged 50 or older who received an inactivated influenza vaccine. Donor details come from another sample of the same person, matched by shared clones. The specimen was PBMCs from blood, collected about 5 days after vaccination. Here the CDR3 is given as CASSSAGTPYNTEAFF. The nucleotide sequence reads TGTGCCAGCAGCTCCGCGGGGACACCCTACAACACTGAAGCTTTCTTT.